This is a list of T cell receptor beta chains from one sample in a study of shared clonotypes between healthy human individuals. The protocol was immunoSEQ multiplex PCR, while the TCRdb copy is restricted to in-frame clones and leaves out a portion. The table has more than 2 million clones, roughly 94% seen once. Specimen: naive CD4+ T cells sorted from blood. Every receptor here comes from a man aged 18-30 years in good health. Both conserved end residues are part of each CDR3. Each record gives: J gene, D gene, clone size, V gene, CDR3 protein, CDR3 DNA. The D gene is left open where the match is weak. Expanded clones get a size class; other rows say once, few or many, or leave the size out.

>TRBJ2-4|TRBD1|NA|TRBV7-9
CASSQGQGGDIQYF
TGTGCCAGCAGCCAAGGACAGGGGGGAGACATTCAGTACTTC
>TRBJ1-3|NA|once|TRBV5-1
CASSLVHRGNTIYF
TGCGCCAGCAGCTTGGTGCACAGAGGAAACACCATATATTTT
>TRBJ2-1|TRBD2|NA|TRBV5-4
CASSSGGLAGGTYNEQFF
TGTGCCAGCAGCTCAGGCGGCCTAGCGGGGGGGACCTACAATGAGCAGTTCTTC
>TRBJ2-3|TRBD2|NA|TRBV7-9
CASSLGRGIDTQYF
TGTGCCAGCAGCTTAGGGCGGGGGATAGATACGCAGTATTTT
>TRBJ1-2|NA|NA|TRBV6-1
CASSEGARGYGYTF
TGTGCCAGCAGTGAAGGGGCAAGGGGCTATGGCTACACCTTC
>TRBJ2-7|NA|NA|TRBV4-3
CASSLVKGGAYYEQYF
TGCGCCAGCAGCCTAGTCAAAGGGGGGGCCTATTACGAGCAGTACTTC
>TRBJ2-5|NA|NA|TRBV5-1
CATRSSNQETQYF
TGCGCCACCCGATCGAGCAATCAAGAGACCCAGTACTTC
>TRBJ2-5|TRBD1|NA|TRBV7-4
CASSSQLTGGPETQYF
TGTGCCAGCAGCTCCCAGCTGACAGGGGGCCCGGAGACCCAGTACTTC
>TRBJ1-3|TRBD1|NA|TRBV7-8
CASSPRGQGVTGNTIYF
TGTGCCAGCAGCCCGAGGGGACAGGGGGTTACTGGAAACACCATATATTTT
>TRBJ2-1|NA|NA|TRBV6-6
CASRRDFGNNEQFF
TGTGCCAGCAGAAGGGACTTTGGAAACAATGAGCAGTTCTTC
>TRBJ2-7|TRBD2|NA|TRBV10-3
CASTSSTYEQYF
TGTGCCTCGACTAGCAGCACCTACGAGCAGTACTTC
>TRBJ2-2|TRBD2|NA|TRBV7-2
CASSSRLAANTGELFF
TGTGCCAGCAGCTCGCGACTAGCTGCGAACACCGGGGAGCTGTTTTTT
>TRBJ2-5|NA|NA|TRBV18
CASSPLTTETQYF
TGTGCCAGCTCACCTCTAACAACGGAGACCCAGTACTTC
>TRBJ2-2|TRBD2|NA|TRBV6-5
CASSLAGGSGELFF
TGTGCCAGCAGCCTAGCGGGAGGGTCCGGGGAGCTGTTTTTT
>TRBJ1-2|NA|once|TRBV6-6
CASSQGSPGISYGYTF
TGTGCCAGCAGTCAGGGGTCCCCGGGTATAAGCTATGGCTACACCTTC
>TRBJ1-5|NA|NA|TRBV10-3
CAIRGEVGNQPQHF
TGTGCCATCAGGGGGGAGGTTGGCAATCAGCCCCAGCATTTT
>TRBJ2-5|TRBD2|NA|TRBV6-6
CASRGLAGDIGTQYF
TGTGCCAGCAGGGGTCTAGCGGGGGACATAGGGACCCAGTACTTC
>TRBJ2-1|TRBD2|NA|TRBV14
CASSLLGLAARNEQFF
TGTGCCAGCAGCCTCCTCGGACTAGCGGCCCGCAATGAGCAGTTCTTC
>TRBJ2-1|NA|NA|TRBV2
CASSAGLPSEQFF
TGTGCCAGCTCGGCGGGCCTCCCCAGTGAGCAGTTCTTC
>TRBJ1-5|NA|NA|TRBV2
CASRPQGVSNQPQHF
TGTGCCAGCCGCCCGCAAGGGGTGAGCAATCAGCCCCAGCATTTT
>TRBJ2-7|NA|NA|TRBV7-8
CASSFSNEQYF
TGTGCCAGCAGCTTTAGTAACGAGCAGTACTTC
>TRBJ2-7|NA|NA|TRBV5-1
CASNPGRSSYEQYF
TGCGCCAGCAATCCGGGACGGAGCTCCTACGAGCAGTACTTC
>TRBJ2-2|TRBD1|NA|TRBV18
CASSPLQGIDTGELFF
TGTGCCAGCTCACCTTTACAGGGGATCGACACCGGGGAGCTGTTTTTT
>TRBJ1-1|NA|NA|TRBV5-1
CASSPRLDLNTEAFF
TGCGCCAGCAGCCCTAGACTTGACCTGAACACTGAAGCTTTCTTT